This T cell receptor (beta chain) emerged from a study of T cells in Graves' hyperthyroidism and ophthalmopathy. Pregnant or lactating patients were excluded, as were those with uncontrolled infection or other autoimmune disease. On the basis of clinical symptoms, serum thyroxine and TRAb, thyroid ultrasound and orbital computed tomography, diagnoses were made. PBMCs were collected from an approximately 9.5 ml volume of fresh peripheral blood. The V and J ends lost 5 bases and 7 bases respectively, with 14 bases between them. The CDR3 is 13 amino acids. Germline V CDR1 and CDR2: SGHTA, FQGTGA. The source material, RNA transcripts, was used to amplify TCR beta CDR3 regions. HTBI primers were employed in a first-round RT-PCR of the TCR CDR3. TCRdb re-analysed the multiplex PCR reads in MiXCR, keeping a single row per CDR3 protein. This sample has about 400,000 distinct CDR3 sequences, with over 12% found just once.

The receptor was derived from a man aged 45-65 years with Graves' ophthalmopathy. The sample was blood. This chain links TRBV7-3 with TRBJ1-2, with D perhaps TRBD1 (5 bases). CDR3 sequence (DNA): TGTGCCAGCAGCCCCCGGGGGTCGCTTGGCTACACCTTC. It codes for CASSPRGSLGYTF.